This record concerns one T cell receptor (beta chain) sequence. The data stem from a study of blood T cell repertoires in COVID-19. Across the whole study: Both acute and convalescent COVID-19 samples were obtained from the United States, Italy and Spain.

CDR3 length: 11 amino acids. Germline V gives CDR1 DFQATT, CDR2 SNEGSKA (reference sequence). Trimming left V 3 bases short and J 6 bases short, with 9 bases between. Sequenced by immunoSEQ multiplex PCR; TCRdb stores in-frame clones only, minus some. The sample records about 370,000 clones, 80% to 90% being singletons. The sequence was obtained from a man between 18 and 35 years old who had recovered from COVID-19. Sequencing input: PBMCs or T cells enriched from blood (not recorded which). V and J are TRBV20-1 and TRBJ2-7; TRBD1 might be the D (5 bases). CDR3 sequence: CSASEQGEQYF. The CDR3 DNA is TGCAGTGCTAGTGAGCAGGGCGAGCAGTACTTC.